Below, 24 T cell receptor beta chains from the same sample are listed, as sequenced in a study of blood T cell repertoires in COVID-19. The assay was immunoSEQ multiplex PCR, and TCRdb's table has in-frame clones only and misses some. This table holds some 260,000 clones, approximately 88% found once. The sample consisted of peripheral blood. These receptors were obtained from an older woman with COVID-19, enrolled during active disease.

Remarks on this clone: Germline and junction disagree at one end, which may indicate a read error. The chain combines TRBV3-1 (or the pseudogene TRBV3-2) with TRBJ2-7, with D maybe TRBD2 (7 bases). CDR3 length equals 14 residues. From germline, CDR1 is LGHDT and CDR2 YNNKEL (reference sequence). DNA for the CDR3: TGTGCCAGCAGGAAGGGGGGGGCCTCCTCCGAGCAGTACTTC. Translation: CASRKGGASSEQYF.

The chain is built from TRBV7-4 and TRBJ1-5; D might be TRBD1 (5 bases). This CDR3 spans 16 amino acids. Germline CDR1 and CDR2: SGHVT and SQSDAQ. Trimming stripped 3 bases from V and 7 bases from J, with 19 bases between. CDR3 nucleotides: TGTGCCAGCAGCTTGCGGGACTGGGGGGAGAGGCAGCCCCAGCATTTT. It is translated as CASSLRDWGERQPQHF.

The chain employs TRBV11-3 and TRBJ2-2; 8 nucleotides match TRBD1. J was trimmed by 1 base and V by 4 bases; bases with no gene match: 2. Germline CDR1 reads SGHNT; CDR2 reads YENEEA. This CDR3 has 15 residues. For the CDR3, the DNA is TGTGCCAGCAGCTCCGGACAGGGGAACACCGGGGAGCTGTTTTTT. It encodes CASSSGQGNTGELFF.

The chain employs TRBV6-5 and TRBJ2-7, with 10 bases aligning to TRBD2. The ends lost 7 bases at V and 2 bases at J; junction bases unmatched: 5. The germline V gene has CDR1 MNHEY and CDR2 SVGAGI. The CDR3 loop spans 14 amino acids. CDR3 DNA sequence: TGTGCCAGCAAAACAGCGGGAGGGGCCTACGAGCAGTACTTC. The encoded protein is CASKTAGGAYEQYF.

The chain recombines TRBV5-6 with TRBJ2-7; D gene ambiguous. This CDR3 comprises 13 residues. Looked up from germline, CDR1 is SGHDT and CDR2 is YYEEEE. Trimming took 4 bases from V and 3 from J, leaving 11 bases between them. The CDR3 spells CASSADTFYEQYF. The CDR3 DNA is TGTGCCAGCAGCGCCGACACTTTCTACGAGCAGTACTTC.

The chain links TRBV2 to TRBJ2-1; D call uncertain. CDR1 is SNHLY and CDR2 is FYNNEI in the germline V gene. The CDR3 has 13 amino acids. V lost 7 bases and J lost 3, with 10 bases in between. Written as DNA, the CDR3 is TGTGCCAGCAACATAGCAGACTACAATGAGCAGTTCTTC. It codes for CASNIADYNEQFF.

CDR3 loop: CASSEGAGARQPQHF. The CDR3 DNA reads as TGTGCCAGCAGTGAAGGGGCAGGGGCTCGGCAGCCCCAGCATTTT. The chain joins TRBV6-1 to TRBJ1-5; D is perhaps TRBD1 (6 bases). V lost 1 base and J 7 bases, leaving 14 bases between the germline ends. The CDR3 contains 15 residues. The germline V gene has CDR1 MNHNS and CDR2 SASEGT.

This clone has a handful of counts. V usage is TRBV27 and J usage is TRBJ1-6, with TRBD1 matching over 7 bases. Germline CDR1 and CDR2: MNHEY and SMNVEV (reference sequence). Trimming at V came to 3 bases and at J to 10 bases, leaving 6 bases not matched to a gene. This CDR3 region has 14 residues. The CDR3: CASSFSAGGSPLHF. For the CDR3, the DNA is TGTGCCAGCAGTTTCTCGGCAGGGGGATCACCCCTCCACTTT.

This rearrangement joins TRBV5-8 to TRBJ1-6, with 7 bases aligning to TRBD1. Germline CDR1 is SGHTS and CDR2 is YDEGEE. This CDR3 has 13 residues. The trim removed 5 bases at V and 4 bases at J, leaving 0 bases unmatched. CDR3 region: CASRTGYNSPLHF. The CDR3 DNA is TGTGCCAGCAGGACAGGGTATAATTCACCCCTCCACTTT.

The chain carries TRBV7-9 and TRBJ2-1; TRBD2 matches 7 bases. The CDR3 totals 16 residues. The ends lost 5 bases at V and 6 bases at J; junction bases unmatched: 13. The V gene's germline CDR1 is SEHNR and CDR2 FQNEAQ (reference sequence). The CDR3 is CASSPLPGSGFNEQFF. The CDR3 DNA is TGTGCCAGCAGCCCCCTCCCGGGTAGCGGGTTCAATGAGCAGTTCTTC.

J is TRBJ1-4 and V is TRBV6-1, with D perhaps matching TRBD1 (5 bases). The germline CDR1 and CDR2 sequences are MNHNS and SASEGT. CDR3 length equals 14 residues. V lost 1 base, J lost 8 bases, and 11 bases lay in between. The CDR3 DNA follows: TGTGCCAGCAGTGAAGGGACATCCTCGGAAAAACTGTTTTTT. This translates into CASSEGTSSEKLFF.

This clone was found a few times. The chain uses TRBV10-3 and TRBJ1-1; D is perhaps TRBD1 (6 bases). Germline CDR1 is ENHRY and CDR2 is SYGVKD. The length of the CDR3 is 14 residues. Deletions cut 6 bases from V and 5 bases from J, with 16 bases between. CDR3 nucleotides: TGTGCCATCAGACCTGGACAGTCGGAGACTGAAGCTTTCTTT. Amino acids: CAIRPGQSETEAFF.

The V and J genes are TRBV18 and TRBJ1-1; 7 bases align to TRBD1. Unmatched junction bases numbered 3, after V lost 0 bases and J lost 5 bases. CDR3 length: 14 residues. Germline V lookup: CDR1 KGHSH, CDR2 LQKENI. The CDR3 nucleotides read TGTGCCAGCTCACCACCAGGGGGCGCGACTGAAGCTTTCTTT. The encoded protein is CASSPPGGATEAFF.

This clone has only a few counts. The chain joins TRBV19 to TRBJ1-1; 9 bases align to TRBD1. V was clipped by 4 bases and J by 4 bases; unmatched bases: 13. This CDR3 region has 17 residues. CDR1 LNHDA and CDR2 SQIVND come from the germline V gene (reference sequence). CDR3 loop: CASSKGQGPLFPTEAFF. CDR3 bases: TGTGCCAGTAGTAAGGGACAGGGACCCTTGTTTCCCACTGAAGCTTTCTTT.

This clone was recorded once. This rearrangement joins TRBV24-1 to TRBJ1-5; no definite D call. Germline V gene data show CDR1 as KGHDR and CDR2 as SFDVKD. CDR3 length equals 18 residues. V lost 5 bases to trimming and J lost 2 bases, with 21 bases between them. The CDR3 reads CATSGSYPAAEGNQPQHF. CDR3 DNA sequence: TGTGCCACCAGTGGGTCCTACCCAGCGGCCGAGGGCAATCAGCCCCAGCATTTT.

The chain links TRBV27 to TRBJ2-1; TRBD1 is a possible D gene (5 bases). The CDR3 extends over 17 amino acids. Germline CDR1 reads MNHEY; CDR2 reads SMNVEV (reference sequence). Trimming removed 3 bases at V and 0 bases at J, with 15 bases between. This CDR3 is CASSFYVRASSYNEQFF. Written as DNA, the CDR3 is TGTGCCAGCAGTTTCTACGTCAGGGCCAGCTCCTACAATGAGCAGTTCTTC.

The genes are TRBV18 and TRBJ2-1; the D gene is possibly TRBD2 (5 bases). The CDR3 sequence is 17 residues long. Germline V gives CDR1 KGHSH, CDR2 LQKENI. Trimming removed 2 bases at V and 8 bases at J, with 22 bases between. CDR3 sequence: CASSPRVSGSLFHEQFF. The CDR3 DNA reads TGTGCCAGCTCACCAAGGGTGAGCGGCAGTTTGTTCCATGAGCAGTTCTTC.

The rearrangement uses TRBV15 and TRBJ2-5, with TRBD1 as a possible D gene (5 bases). Between the trimmed V and J ends, which lost 7 bases and 5 bases, there was a span of 17 bases. This CDR3 comprises 14 residues. Germline CDR1 and CDR2: LNHNV and YYDKDF (reference sequence). CDR3: CATKQDSGMETQYF. As DNA, the CDR3 is TGTGCCACCAAACAAGACTCAGGGATGGAGACCCAGTACTTC.

The V and J genes are TRBV5-6 and TRBJ2-7, with 11 nucleotides matching TRBD2. V gave up 4 bases and J gave up 6 bases; unmatched junction bases: 9. The length of the CDR3 is 15 residues. Germline V lookup: CDR1 SGHDT, CDR2 YYEEEE. DNA for the CDR3: TGTGCCAGCAGCGGGCCACGGCTAGCGGGAGGCGAGCAGTACTTC. Translating gives CASSGPRLAGGEQYF.

This clone was detected once. The chain is built from TRBV5-6 and TRBJ2-7; 9 bases line up with TRBD1. With V trimmed by 4 bases and J by 1 base, 9 bases remained unmatched. Germline lookup yields CDR1 SGHDT and CDR2 YYEEEE. The CDR3 is made up of 16 amino acids. CDR3: CASSGPGQGSSYEQYF. The CDR3 DNA reads TGTGCCAGCAGCGGACCGGGACAGGGTAGTTCCTACGAGCAGTACTTC. The full variable domain, its missing parts supplied by reference TRBV5-6 and TRBJ2-7, is DAGVTQSPTHLIKTRGQQVTLRCSPKSGHDTVSWYQQALGQGPQFIFQYYEEEERQRGNFPDRFSGHQFPNYSSELNVNALLLGDSALYLCASSGPGQGSSYEQYFGPGTRLTVT.

This chain links TRBV21-1 with TRBJ1-1; the DNA was not compared with TRBD1, the D call given in the table. TRBV21-1 is shown as a pseudogene. CDR3 length equals 15 residues. DNA for the CDR3: TGTGCCAGCAGCACCCCCGGGACAGTAGGAACTGAAGCTTTCTTT. This codes for CASSTPGTVGTEAFF.

The chain combines TRBV9 with TRBJ2-7; maybe TRBD1 (5 bases). Trimming left V 2 bases short and J 0 bases short, with 9 bases between. CDR3 length equals 14 residues. The germline gives CDR1 SGDLS, CDR2 YYNGEE. The CDR3 DNA follows: TGTGCCAGCAGCGTTATGGACACCTCCTACGAGCAGTACTTC. Translated, it gives CASSVMDTSYEQYF.

The chain has TRBV30 and TRBJ2-7; TRBD1 agrees at 7 bases. V was clipped by 4 bases and J by 0 bases; unmatched bases: 6. CDR3 length: 14 amino acids. Germline-derived CDR1 and CDR2 are GTSNPN and SVGIG (reference sequence). In nucleotides, the CDR3 is TGTGCCTGGAATTGGGGGACAGCCTCCTACGAGCAGTACTTC. It translates to CAWNWGTASYEQYF.

The chain carries TRBV24-1 and TRBJ2-7; D not certain. This CDR3 comprises 12 residues. Germline CDR1 reads KGHDR; CDR2 reads SFDVKD. Trimming removed 9 bases at V and 4 bases at J, with 12 bases between. The CDR3 loop reads CATPREPYEQYF. CDR3 DNA: TGTGCCACCCCCCGCGAACCTTACGAGCAGTACTTC.